This TCR beta chain is from a study of CD8 T cells in ankylosing spondylitis. Notes on the study in general: A motif in TCR beta, a set of several highly homologous variants, appeared characteristic of ankylosing spondylitis blood. Matched ankylosing spondylitis synovial fluid reportedly contained a significantly enriched population of disease-linked clones.

This clonotype has a single count. The antigen remains undetermined. The CDR3 is made up of 13 amino acids. The ends were cut back, 8 bases at V and 7 bases at J, with 18 bases in the middle. CDR1 is DFQATT and CDR2 is SNEGSKA in the germline V gene (reference sequence). TCRdb called the 5' RACE reads again in MiXCR, with one record for every CDR3 protein. The sample consists of about 450,000 distinct CDR3 sequences, roughly a quarter of them appearing once. Sequencing was done on a sample of blood, either unsorted or a sorted T cell fraction (not recorded which). The chain uses TRBV20-1 and TRBJ2-1; TRBD2 might be the D (6 bases). The source of this sequence is a male donor with ankylosing spondylitis. The DNA of the CDR3 is TGCAGTCTCGGGGAGGCAAGATGGAATGAGCAGTTCTTC. Its protein product is CSLGEARWNEQFF.